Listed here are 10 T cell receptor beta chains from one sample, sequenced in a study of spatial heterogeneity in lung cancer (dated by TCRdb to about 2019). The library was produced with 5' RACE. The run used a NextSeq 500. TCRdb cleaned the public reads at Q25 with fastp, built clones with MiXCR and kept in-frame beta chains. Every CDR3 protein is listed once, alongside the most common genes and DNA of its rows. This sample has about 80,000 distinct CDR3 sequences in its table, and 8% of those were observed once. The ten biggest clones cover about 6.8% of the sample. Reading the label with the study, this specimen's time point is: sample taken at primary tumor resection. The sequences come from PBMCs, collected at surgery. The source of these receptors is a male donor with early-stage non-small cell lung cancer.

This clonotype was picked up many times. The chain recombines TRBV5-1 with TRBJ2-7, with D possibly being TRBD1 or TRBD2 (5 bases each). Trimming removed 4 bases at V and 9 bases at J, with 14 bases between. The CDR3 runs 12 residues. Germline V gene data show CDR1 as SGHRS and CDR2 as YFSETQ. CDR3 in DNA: TGCGCCAGCAGCACCGACGAGGGGAGGCAGTACTTC. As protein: CASSTDEGRQYF.

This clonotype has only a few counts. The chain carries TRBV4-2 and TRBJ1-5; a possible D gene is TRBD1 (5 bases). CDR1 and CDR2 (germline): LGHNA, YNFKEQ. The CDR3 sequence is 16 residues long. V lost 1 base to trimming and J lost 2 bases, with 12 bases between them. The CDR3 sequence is CASSQVGRGGNQPQHF. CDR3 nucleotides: TGTGCCAGCAGCCAAGTTGGCCGGGGGGGCAATCAGCCCCAGCATTTT.

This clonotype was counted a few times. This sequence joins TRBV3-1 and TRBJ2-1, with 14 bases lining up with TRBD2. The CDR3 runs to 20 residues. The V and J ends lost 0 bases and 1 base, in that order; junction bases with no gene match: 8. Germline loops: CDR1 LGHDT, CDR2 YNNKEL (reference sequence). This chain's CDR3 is CASSQDAGLAGVGSYNEQFF. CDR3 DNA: TGTGCCAGCAGCCAAGATGCGGGACTAGCGGGAGTGGGGTCCTACAATGAGCAGTTCTTC.

The CDR3 DNA follows: TGCAGTGCTAGCGAATCGCAGGCCCTGCAAGAGACCCAGTACTTC. This codes for CSASESQALQETQYF. This sequence joins TRBV20-1 and TRBJ2-5; D is uncertain. The CDR3 length is 15 residues. Germline CDR1 and CDR2: DFQATT and SNEGSKA (reference sequence). Trimming took 3 bases from V and 2 from J, leaving 16 bases between them.

The CDR3 protein is CAISESKRPGLGEKLFF. The CDR3 nucleotides read TGTGCCATCAGTGAGTCGAAAAGGCCGGGACTCGGTGAAAAACTGTTTTTT. The chain uses TRBV10-3 and TRBJ1-4, with D perhaps matching TRBD1 (5 bases). The CDR3 extends over 17 amino acids. The ends were cut back, 0 bases at V and 7 bases at J, with 18 bases in the middle. Germline-derived CDR1 and CDR2 are ENHRY and SYGVKD.

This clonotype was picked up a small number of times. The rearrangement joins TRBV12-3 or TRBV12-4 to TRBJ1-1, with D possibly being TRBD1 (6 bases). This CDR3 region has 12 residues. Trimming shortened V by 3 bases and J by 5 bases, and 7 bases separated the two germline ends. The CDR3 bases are TGTGCCAGCAGTTTTCAGGGGACTGAAGCTTTCTTT. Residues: CASSFQGTEAFF.

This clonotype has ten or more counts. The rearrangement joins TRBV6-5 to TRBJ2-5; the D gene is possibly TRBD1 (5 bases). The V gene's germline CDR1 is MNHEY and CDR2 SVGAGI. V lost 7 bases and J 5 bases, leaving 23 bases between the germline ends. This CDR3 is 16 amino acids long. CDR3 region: CASTLHLRGAGETQYF. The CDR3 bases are TGTGCCAGCACCCTCCACCTTAGGGGCGCCGGGGAGACCCAGTACTTC.

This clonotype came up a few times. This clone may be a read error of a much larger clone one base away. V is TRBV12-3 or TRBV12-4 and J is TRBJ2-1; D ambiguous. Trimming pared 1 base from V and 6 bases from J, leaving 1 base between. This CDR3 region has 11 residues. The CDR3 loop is CASSLGNEQFF. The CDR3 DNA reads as TGTGCCAGCAGTTTAGGCAATGAGCAGTTCTTC.

The chain's CDR3 is CASSEFLNYGYTF. DNA of the CDR3: TGTGCCAGCAGTGAATTCTTAAACTATGGCTACACCTTC. The chain has TRBV25-1 and TRBJ1-2; D is undetermined. V lost 1 base and J 2 bases, leaving 5 bases between the germline ends. The length of the CDR3 is 13 residues. Germline CDR1 and CDR2: MGHDK and SYGVNS.

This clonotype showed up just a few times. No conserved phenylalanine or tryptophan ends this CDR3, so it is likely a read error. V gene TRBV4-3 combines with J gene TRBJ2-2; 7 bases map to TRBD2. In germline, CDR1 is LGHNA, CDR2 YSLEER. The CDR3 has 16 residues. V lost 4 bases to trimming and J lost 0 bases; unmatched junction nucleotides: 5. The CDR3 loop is CASSPGDYSNTGELFV. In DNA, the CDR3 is TGCGCCAGCAGCCCCGGGGACTACTCGAACACCGGGGAGCTGTTTGTT.